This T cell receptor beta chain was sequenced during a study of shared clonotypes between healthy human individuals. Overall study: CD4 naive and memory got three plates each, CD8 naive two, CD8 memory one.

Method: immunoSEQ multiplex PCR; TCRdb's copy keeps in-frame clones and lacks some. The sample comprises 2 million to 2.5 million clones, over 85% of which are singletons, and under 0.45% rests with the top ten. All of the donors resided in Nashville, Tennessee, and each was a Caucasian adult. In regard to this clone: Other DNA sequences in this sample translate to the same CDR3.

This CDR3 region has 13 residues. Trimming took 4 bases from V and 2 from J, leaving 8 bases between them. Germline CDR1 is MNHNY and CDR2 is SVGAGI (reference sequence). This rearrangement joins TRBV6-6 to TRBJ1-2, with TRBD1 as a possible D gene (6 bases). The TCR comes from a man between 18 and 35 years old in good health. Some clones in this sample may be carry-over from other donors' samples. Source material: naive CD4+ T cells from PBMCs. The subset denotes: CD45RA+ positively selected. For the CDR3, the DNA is TGTGCCAGCAGTTCCCAGGGGAACTATGGCTACACCTTC. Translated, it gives CASSSQGNYGYTF.